This T cell receptor beta chain was found in a study of blood T cells in healthy people across ages. The second PCR ran about 6 to 11 cycles with a sample-barcoded 5' primer and J-beta primers. Each of the samples gave a minimum of 3 million paired-end reads that contained CDR3. MiXCR was run by TCRdb on the 5' RACE reads, yielding one entry per CDR3 protein. The sample has about 1.7 million distinct CDR3 sequences, approximately 30% seen once. The study, taken as a whole, reports: Per million T cells, TCR beta diversity dropped roughly linearly as age increased.

Germline CDR1 and CDR2: SNHLY and FYNNEI. This CDR3 has 15 amino acids. As to this clonotype: Its antigen is still unknown. One end of the junction varies from germline; a read error may be responsible.

The study recruited healthy Caucasian donors from Russia who were aged roughly 6 to 95. V and J are TRBV2 and TRBJ2-1; 10 nucleotides agree with TRBD2. This TCR was recovered from a woman aged 25 to 45 in good health. Sequenced sample: blood. The CDR3 nucleotides read TGTACCAGCAGTGCCGGGGCTAGCGGGGGCAATGAGCAGTTCTTC. Its protein is CTSSAGASGGNEQFF.